This TCR beta chain was documented in a study of identifying expanded T cells in peripheral blood. As to this clone: As yet, its antigen is unknown.

The data were produced by immunoSEQ multiplex PCR, yet TCRdb's version contains in-frame clones alone and is incomplete. The sample consists of more than 90,000 clones, 70% to 90% of them appearing once. During the collection period, no donor immune events like infections were recorded. Whole-study results and caveats: Clone count variance between approximately two-week samples rose with total template count. About 1.2 clones differed between technical replicates, versus roughly 17 and 20 over time.

The sequencing sample was made of blood. The receptor comes from a person aged 18-70 years in good health.

In DNA form, the CDR3 reads TGCAGCGTTAGCGGGGGGTTAAGTAATGAGCAGTTCTTC. Protein sequence: CSVSGGLSNEQFF. V is TRBV29-1 and J is TRBJ2-1, with 9 bases fitting TRBD2. CDR1 and CDR2 (germline): SQVTM, ANQGSEA. Trimming took 5 bases from V and 7 from J; bases not matched to a gene: 6. This CDR3 has 13 amino acids.